This TCR beta chain was captured by sequencing in a study of blood T cell repertoires in COVID-19. Study-wide background: Italy, Spain and the United States were the sources of the convalescent and acute COVID-19 samples. From T cells, B-cell-depleted T cells, or PBMCs came the material, which was cDNA or gDNA.

Per the original methods: Cell counts per sample came from amplifying reference gene primers. Here immunoSEQ multiplex PCR was the method, and the copy in TCRdb shows in-frame clones only, minus some. For V, J and clone size, that table is used; D and trimming come from the DNA. The table has around 130,000 clones, about four fifths seen once. Trimming removed 2 bases at V and 8 bases at J, with 12 bases between. Per germline, CDR1 LGHDT and CDR2 YNNKEL (reference sequence). This CDR3 is 14 amino acids long. Sequencing used peripheral blood. This clonotype originated in a human donor in a cohort sampled during active COVID-19. The chain combines TRBV3-1 (or the pseudogene TRBV3-2) with TRBJ1-4; no definite D call. Here the CDR3 reads CASSQLGGGEKLFF. In nucleotides, the CDR3 is TGTGCCAGCAGCCAATTGGGAGGTGGAGAAAAACTGTTTTTT.